The rows below give T cell receptor beta chains drawn from one sample of a study of metastatic and nonmetastatic thyroid tumors. TCRdb reanalyzed the PCR reads via MiXCR. The data contain tens of thousands of clones, less than 25% of them singletons. The sample taken for sequencing was blood. The receptors here all came from a female donor with papillary thyroid cancer or a benign thyroid nodule (not recorded which). Some clones in this sample may be carry-over from other donors' samples. Each CDR3 is given with its conserved first and last residue. A D gene is named only where the DNA matches it firmly. A clone size is listed for some rows: how often the clone was seen (once, few, many), or a class if it is expanded.

J: TRBJ1-5
D: -
size: many
V: TRBV5-6
CDR3: CASSLRNMGGQPQHF
DNA: TGTGCCAGCAGCTTACGAAATATGGGGGGGCAGCCCCAGCATTTT

J: TRBJ1-5
D: TRBD1
size: few
V: TRBV19
CDR3: CASHRGPYGQPQHF
DNA: TGTGCCAGTCACAGGGGGCCTTATGGACAGCCCCAGCATTTT

J: TRBJ1-1
D: -
size: -
V: TRBV12-3/TRBV12-4
CDR3: CASRPGRPTEAIF
DNA: TGTGCCAGCCGTCCGGGACGGCCCACTGAAGCTATCTTT

J: TRBJ1-1
D: TRBD1
size: once
V: TRBV20-1
CDR3: CSARHRGRTFLNTEAFF
DNA: TGCAGTGCTAGGCACAGGGGGCGAACTTTCTTGAACACTGAAGCTTTCTTT

J: TRBJ1-4
D: TRBD1
size: many
V: TRBV9
CDR3: CASSVGQGVKEKLFF
DNA: TGTGCCAGCAGCGTAGGACAGGGGGTCAAGGAAAAACTGTTTTTT

J: TRBJ2-1
D: -
size: few
V: TRBV9
CDR3: CASSPSGSSYNEQFF
DNA: TGTGCCAGCAGCCCATCCGGTAGCTCCTACAATGAGCAGTTCTTC

J: TRBJ1-1
D: -
size: many
V: TRBV28
CDR3: CASSPLRDTEAFF
DNA: TGTGCCAGCAGCCCCCTCCGGGACACTGAAGCTTTCTTT

J: TRBJ2-2
D: TRBD2
size: many
V: TRBV6-4
CDR3: CASSPIRLAGDRWGTGELFF
DNA: TGTGCCAGCAGTCCGATAAGACTAGCGGGCGATCGTTGGGGCACCGGGGAGCTGTTTTTT

J: TRBJ1-2
D: TRBD1
size: few
V: TRBV7-2
CDR3: CASRRTGLGYTF
DNA: TGTGCCAGCAGAAGGACAGGGCTTGGCTACACCTTC

J: TRBJ2-5
D: -
size: -
V: TRBV6-2/TRBV6-3
CDR3: CASSRTEVETQYF
DNA: TGTGCCAGCAGTAGGACAGAAGTGGAGACCCAGTACTTC

J: TRBJ1-1
D: -
size: many
V: TRBV19
CDR3: CASSMAASMNTEAFF
DNA: TGTGCCAGTAGTATGGCGGCGAGCATGAACACTGAAGCTTTCTTT